The rows below give T cell receptor beta chains drawn from one sample of a study of monozygotic twins with cystic fibrosis. Data came from immunoSEQ multiplex PCR; TCRdb stores just in-frame clones and leaves some out. This sample has about 23,000 clones, with 95% to 98% found just once. Sequenced sample: blood. The receptors here all came from a girl aged 10 to 17 with cystic fibrosis. Both conserved end residues are part of each CDR3. The order of the fields is J gene, V gene, CDR3 protein.

>TRBJ2-2|TRBV5-4
CASSLTSGANTGELFF
>TRBJ2-5|TRBV28
CASSSGLKETQYF
>TRBJ2-1|TRBV11-2
CASSSMTGEGNEQFF
>TRBJ2-5|TRBV5-1
CASSVGETQYF
>TRBJ2-7|TRBV21-1
CASSIPGQGVHEQYF
>TRBJ2-3|TRBV15
CATSRSGLAASTDTQYF
>TRBJ2-6|TRBV4-1
CASSQQTGAGYSGANVLTF
>TRBJ2-2|TRBV5-1
CASSSSAANTGELFF
>TRBJ2-1|TRBV5-6
CASSSSGRYYNEQFF
>TRBJ2-1|TRBV5-4
CASSSPRWGTGPHNEQFF
>TRBJ2-5|TRBV4-3
CASSQDRGRKETQYF
>TRBJ2-1|TRBV6-5
CASSYRDAALEQFF
>TRBJ2-5|TRBV7-7
CASSLGHQETQYF
>TRBJ1-4|TRBV6-1
CASILGGANEKLFF
>TRBJ1-2|TRBV27
CASRNRSYYGYTF
>TRBJ2-1|TRBV27
CASSVRGFYNEQFF
>TRBJ1-6|TRBV7-2
CASSLVMGSNNSPLHF
>TRBJ1-4|TRBV13
CASSLGRLNEKLFF
>TRBJ1-4|TRBV9
CASSVGGTTNEKLFF
>TRBJ1-2|TRBV6-5
CASSYSGVLGYGYTF
>TRBJ2-5|TRBV11-2
CASSLPGGQETQYF
>TRBJ2-2|TRBV25-1
CASSELEAGELFF
>TRBJ2-7|TRBV28
CASKKPQDSYEQYF
>TRBJ2-1|TRBV18
CASSPPGRGVNEQFF
>TRBJ2-1|TRBV4-2
CASSQGVNEQFF
>TRBJ2-3|TRBV29-1
CSVGLDTQYF
>TRBJ1-1|TRBV4-1
CASSQVGENTEAFF
>TRBJ2-5|TRBV9
CASSVEGRDQETQYF
>TRBJ1-1|TRBV25-1
CASSDSDMNTEAFF
>TRBJ2-3|TRBV7-9
CASTDTGITDTQYF
>TRBJ2-1|TRBV2
CASSTGLAGYNEQFF
>TRBJ2-1|TRBV13
CASSLRRSSYNEQFF
>TRBJ2-2|TRBV27
CASRGTSGERGELFF